This entry lists 21 T cell receptor beta chains sequenced from one sample in a study of T-cell memory formation after mild COVID-19. MiXCR was run by TCRdb on the 5' RACE reads, yielding one entry per CDR3 protein. The sample has around 120,000 distinct CDR3 sequences, 16% seen once. Sequencing used PBMCs or a T cell subset sorted from them (not recorded which). The receptors were sampled from an adult woman who had mild COVID-19 (a few samples of this study predate the infection). Cell type and time point are not known.

This clonotype appeared a few times. V is TRBV29-1 and J is TRBJ2-7; 11 bases line up with TRBD2. The germline CDR1 and CDR2 sequences are SQVTM and ANQGSEA. Germline trimming cut 2 bases from V and 2 bases from J; bases unmatched to any gene: 5. This CDR3 has 15 amino acids. The CDR3: CSVETTSGETYEQYF. The CDR3 DNA reads as TGCAGCGTTGAAACGACTAGCGGGGAGACCTACGAGCAGTACTTC.

This clonotype was observed a few times. CDR3 sequence: CASSWTGDYEQYF. The CDR3 bases are TGCGCCAGCAGTTGGACAGGGGATTACGAGCAGTACTTC. The chain recombines TRBV5-1 with TRBJ2-7; TRBD1 agrees at 9 bases. The CDR3 has 13 amino acids. Per germline, CDR1 SGHRS and CDR2 YFSETQ. Trimming took 5 bases from V and 4 from J; bases not matched to a gene: 4.

This chain links TRBV9 with TRBJ2-3; 7 bases fit TRBD1. This CDR3 spans 16 amino acids. The junction had 7 bases not matched to a gene; V was cut back by 3 bases and J by 0 bases. CDR1 SGDLS and CDR2 YYNGEE come from the germline V gene. CDR3 nucleotide sequence: TGTGCCAGCAGCGCCTTAGGGACAGCCAGCACAGATACGCAGTATTTT. Translation gives CASSALGTASTDTQYF.

The chain couples TRBV5-1 to TRBJ2-1; D might be TRBD1 (5 bases). The germline V gene has CDR1 SGHRS and CDR2 YFSETQ. The CDR3 is 15 amino acids. V was clipped by 5 bases and J by 4 bases, with 16 bases between them. Written as DNA, the CDR3 is TGCGCCAGCAGATACTCCGACAGCCGGTACAATGAGCAGTTCTTC. Amino acid sequence: CASRYSDSRYNEQFF.

The V call is TRBV5-4, the J call TRBJ2-1; 13 bases align to TRBD2. CDR1 is SGHNT, CDR2 YYREEE, per germline (reference sequence). The CDR3 is 17 residues long. Trimming cost V 5 bases and J 3 bases; bases outside gene matches: 8. CDR3 in amino acids: CASRPAGTSGIYNEQFF. Here the CDR3 DNA reads TGTGCCAGCAGACCCGCCGGGACTAGCGGGATCTACAATGAGCAGTTCTTC.

The rearrangement uses TRBV13 and TRBJ2-1; D may be TRBD2 (6 bases). CDR3 length equals 12 residues. The germline V gene has CDR1 PRHDT and CDR2 FYEKMQ (reference sequence). The V and J ends lost 5 bases and 12 bases respectively, with 14 bases between them. CDR3 protein: CASSLAPGVQFF. CDR3 coding DNA: TGTGCCAGCAGCCTAGCCCCGGGAGTGCAGTTCTTC.

This clonotype was recorded a few times. V is TRBV11-3 and J is TRBJ2-1; tentative D call: TRBD2 (6 bases). CDR3 length: 16 residues. Germline V gene data show CDR1 as SGHNT and CDR2 as YENEEA. The V end lost 5 bases, the J end lost 2 bases, and 16 bases lay between the germline ends. CDR3 protein: CASSPAGTLPYNEQFF. The CDR3, as DNA: TGTGCCAGCAGCCCAGCCGGGACTCTGCCCTACAATGAGCAGTTCTTC. Together with reference TRBV11-3 and TRBJ2-1, the CDR3 gives the full variable domain: EAGVVQSPRYKIIEKKQPVAFWCNPISGHNTLYWYLQNLGQGPELLIRYENEEAVDDSQLPKDRFSAERLKGVDSTLKIQPAELGDSAVYLCASSPAGTLPYNEQFFGPGTRLTVL.

Only a few counts were recorded for this clonotype. The gene calls are TRBV7-2 and TRBJ2-1; 9 bases map to TRBD2. This CDR3 is 16 amino acids long. After removal of 4 bases from V and 7 bases from J, the junction contained 11 bases not matched to a gene. In germline, CDR1 is SGHTA, CDR2 FQGNSA. The CDR3 sequence is CASSSTSGALGNEQFF. The CDR3 coding sequence is TGTGCCAGCAGCTCGACTAGCGGCGCACTGGGGAATGAGCAGTTCTTC.

This clonotype was picked up many times. This chain uses TRBV11-2 with TRBJ2-1, with 8 nucleotides matching TRBD2. CDR1 and CDR2 from the germline V gene are SGHAT and FQNNGV. Unmatched junction bases numbered 4, after V lost 5 bases and J lost 4 bases. This CDR3 has 14 residues. For the CDR3, the DNA is TGTGCCAGCAGCCTTAGCGGGACTTACAATGAGCAGTTCTTC. Translation: CASSLSGTYNEQFF.

This clonotype was counted only a few times. The chain links TRBV5-1 to TRBJ2-3, with 11 nucleotides matching TRBD2. V lost 2 bases to trimming and J lost 5 bases; unmatched junction nucleotides: 10. There are 17 residues in the CDR3. The V gene's germline CDR1 is SGHRS and CDR2 YFSETQ. The CDR3, as DNA: TGCGCCAGCAGCTTCGACTACGGGACTAGCGGAGGAGATACGCAGTATTTT. This sequence encodes CASSFDYGTSGGDTQYF.

This clonotype was observed a few times. J is TRBJ1-2 and V is TRBV2; D unresolved. The CDR3 sequence is 11 residues long. CDR1 is SNHLY, CDR2 FYNNEI, per germline. V shed 8 bases and J shed 0 bases, with 4 bases lying between them. The CDR3 nucleotides read TGTGCCAGCTTTTCTAACTATGGCTACACCTTC. Protein product: CASFSNYGYTF.

In this sample, this clonotype turned up once. The chain carries TRBV20-1 and TRBJ2-7; 7 nucleotides align to TRBD1. The CDR3 has 15 amino acids. After removal of 6 bases from V and 6 bases from J, the junction contained 17 bases not matched to a gene. Germline V CDR1 and CDR2: DFQATT, SNEGSKA (reference sequence). CDR3 sequence: CSAPSPKRTGSEQYF. The CDR3 region has the DNA TGCAGTGCCCCGTCCCCGAAGAGGACAGGCAGCGAGCAGTACTTC.

This clonotype came up a few times. The V and J genes are TRBV5-1 and TRBJ2-3; TRBD2 aligns across 7 bases. CDR3 length equals 16 residues. The J segment lost 4 bases and the V segment lost 6 bases, leaving 14 bases of the junction unmatched. Looked up from germline, CDR1 is SGHRS and CDR2 is YFSETQ. CDR3 amino acids: CASISLADITSDTQYF. The CDR3, as DNA: TGCGCCAGCATCTCGCTAGCGGATATAACTTCAGATACGCAGTATTTT. Supplemented by reference TRBV5-1 and TRBJ2-3, the full variable domain reads KAGVTQTPRYLIKTRGQQVTLSCSPISGHRSVSWYQQTPGQGLQFLFEYFSETQRNKGNFPGRFSGRQFSNSRSEMNVSTLELGDSALYLCASISLADITSDTQYFGPGTRLTVL.

This CDR3 reads CASSSRVGTQYF. The CDR3 DNA sequence: TGTGCCAGCAGCTCCAGGGTGGGTACGCAGTATTTT. The chain couples TRBV7-9 to TRBJ2-3, with D possibly TRBD1 on 5 matching bases. The CDR3 has 12 amino acids. Germline V gives CDR1 SEHNR, CDR2 FQNEAQ (reference sequence). Trimming took 4 bases from V and 8 from J, leaving 10 bases between them.

This clonotype was counted a few times. V usage is TRBV6-6 and J usage is TRBJ2-1; 7 bases fit TRBD2. CDR1 and CDR2 from the germline V gene are MNHNY and SVGAGI (reference sequence). The CDR3 is made up of 15 amino acids. The trim removed 7 bases at V and 4 bases at J, leaving 10 bases unmatched. The CDR3 is CASTGGLDRYNEQFF. In DNA form, the CDR3 reads TGTGCCAGCACCGGAGGACTAGACCGATACAATGAGCAGTTCTTC.

V and J are TRBV5-1 and TRBJ1-4; no reliable D call. V lost 3 bases, J lost 7 bases, and 13 bases lay in between. The CDR3 has 14 amino acids. The V gene's germline CDR1 is SGHRS and CDR2 YFSETQ. The CDR3 protein is CASSSDGRIEKLFF. The CDR3 DNA is TGCGCCAGCAGCTCGGACGGGCGAATTGAAAAACTGTTTTTT. Combining the CDR3 with reference TRBV5-1 and TRBJ1-4 gives the whole variable domain KAGVTQTPRYLIKTRGQQVTLSCSPISGHRSVSWYQQTPGQGLQFLFEYFSETQRNKGNFPGRFSGRQFSNSRSEMNVSTLELGDSALYLCASSSDGRIEKLFFGSGTQLSVL.

This clonotype was counted a few times. V gene TRBV11-2 combines with J gene TRBJ2-5; 9 bases align to TRBD2. Per germline, CDR1 SGHAT and CDR2 FQNNGV. This CDR3 comprises 18 residues. Losses at the gene ends were 5 bases for V and 5 bases for J; bases not matched to a gene: 18. The CDR3 region is CASSPDSWAGTSRETQYF. CDR3 sequence (DNA): TGTGCCAGCAGCCCCGATAGTTGGGCCGGGACTAGCAGGGAGACCCAGTACTTC.

The CDR3 DNA follows: TGTGCCAGCAGTCCCCCGGATGGGCCAGATACGCAGTATTTT. Translating it yields CASSPPDGPDTQYF. The chain is built from TRBV12-3 or TRBV12-4 and TRBJ2-3; the D is unclear. The CDR3 has 14 residues. With 5 bases removed from V and 4 bases from J, the gap between germline ends came to 13 bases.

This clonotype appeared many times. The chain is built from TRBV11-2 and TRBJ2-2; a possible D gene is TRBD2 (5 bases). Germline loops: CDR1 SGHAT, CDR2 FQNNGV. The CDR3 loop spans 15 amino acids. The germline V and J ends were trimmed by 5 bases and 4 bases, with 14 bases remaining between them. For the CDR3, the DNA is TGTGCCAGCAGCCCCTTACCGGGGAGCACCGGGGAGCTGTTTTTT. Protein sequence: CASSPLPGSTGELFF.

This clonotype was counted between two and nine times. The DNA is left out, because the CDR3 cannot be placed on it with certainty; the CDR3 is given as TCRdb lists it. This sequence joins TRBV21-1 and TRBJ2-7; TRBD2 is taken as the D call from the table, unchecked against the DNA. TRBV21-1 is given as a pseudogene. The CDR3 spans 16 residues, counting both ends. The CDR3 loop reads CASTQRVGSGSYEQYF.

This clonotype appeared a few times. The chain combines TRBV18 with TRBJ2-5; 8 nucleotides agree with TRBD1. The CDR3 length is 20 residues. Germline CDR1 reads KGHSH; CDR2 reads LQKENI. V dropped 3 bases and J dropped 4; count of bases not matched to a gene: 22. CDR3 coding DNA: TGTGCCAGCTCACCGGACCCGCTCGGTCTTCAGGGGGCAAGGGGAGAGACCCAGTACTTC. The encoded protein is CASSPDPLGLQGARGETQYF.